Listed below are T cell receptor beta chains from one sample, sequenced in a study of molecular identifiers for immune sequencing clone quantification. A single record per CDR3 protein comes from TCRdb applying MiXCR to the PCR reads. The top ten hold about 0.74% of the sample, which has 300,000 to 400,000 distinct CDR3 sequences, roughly a quarter seen once. The sequenced sample consisted of naive CD8+ T cells from blood, with Jurkat cell RNA spiked in. These receptors were collected from a human donor in good health. Some libraries in this study had Jurkat cell RNA spiked in. The CDR3 runs from the conserved cysteine through the conserved F or W. Fields, in order: V gene, clone size, J gene, D gene, CDR3 protein, CDR3 DNA. A D gene is named only where the DNA matches it firmly. Some rows mark clone size as missing; the rest say once, few, many or name a class of expanded clone.

v_gene: TRBV19
abundance: few
j_gene: TRBJ1-2
d_gene: -
CDR3aa: CASRDYGYTF
CDR3nt: TGTGCCAGTAGAGACTATGGCTACACCTTC

v_gene: TRBV29-1
abundance: many
j_gene: TRBJ1-1
d_gene: TRBD1
CDR3aa: CSVPGQGMNTEAFF
CDR3nt: TGCAGCGTGCCGGGACAGGGCATGAACACTGAAGCTTTCTTT

v_gene: TRBV6-5
abundance: many
j_gene: TRBJ1-2
d_gene: -
CDR3aa: CASSSRQGINYGYTF
CDR3nt: TGTGCCAGCAGTTCAAGGCAGGGGATCAACTATGGCTACACCTTC

v_gene: TRBV29-1
abundance: many
j_gene: TRBJ2-6
d_gene: -
CDR3aa: CSVSLSGANVLTF
CDR3nt: TGCAGCGTTAGTTTATCTGGGGCCAACGTCCTGACTTTC

v_gene: TRBV19
abundance: few
j_gene: TRBJ1-5
d_gene: -
CDR3aa: CASSIGLGLGGNQPQHF
CDR3nt: TGTGCCAGTAGTATTGGACTCGGTTTGGGGGGCAATCAGCCCCAGCATTTT

v_gene: TRBV10-3
abundance: -
j_gene: TRBJ2-3
d_gene: TRBD1
CDR3aa: CAISDPMEPGQGTDTQYF
CDR3nt: TGTGCCATCAGTGACCCCATGGAGCCGGGACAGGGAACAGATACGCAGTATTTT

v_gene: TRBV27
abundance: -
j_gene: TRBJ2-2
d_gene: -
CDR3aa: CASSPGTPGELFF
CDR3nt: TGTGCCAGCAGTCCCGGGACACCCGGGGAGCTGTTTTTT

v_gene: TRBV10-3
abundance: -
j_gene: TRBJ2-5
d_gene: -
CDR3aa: CAISDILRRGGSAETQYF
CDR3nt: TGTGCCATCAGTGACATCCTCCGTAGGGGCGGCTCGGCGGAGACCCAGTACTTC

v_gene: TRBV10-3
abundance: -
j_gene: TRBJ2-7
d_gene: -
CDR3aa: CAISESDNIISYEQYF
CDR3nt: TGTGCCATCAGTGAGTCGGATAACATCATCTCCTACGAGCAGTACTTC

v_gene: TRBV7-2
abundance: -
j_gene: TRBJ2-5
d_gene: -
CDR3aa: CARSPTLGETQYF
CDR3nt: TGTGCCCGCAGCCCGACTTTAGGAGAGACCCAGTACTTC

v_gene: TRBV5-1
abundance: few
j_gene: TRBJ2-7
d_gene: -
CDR3aa: CASSGAYSSYEQYF
CDR3nt: TGCGCCAGCAGCGGAGCGTATAGCTCCTACGAGCAGTACTTC

v_gene: TRBV2
abundance: -
j_gene: TRBJ2-1
d_gene: TRBD1
CDR3aa: CASRDRTGGYNEQFF
CDR3nt: TGTGCCAGCAGGGATAGGACAGGGGGTTACAATGAGCAGTTCTTC

v_gene: TRBV11-2
abundance: few
j_gene: TRBJ2-5
d_gene: TRBD1
CDR3aa: CASSFLTGAVQETQYF
CDR3nt: TGTGCCAGCAGCTTCCTGACAGGGGCCGTACAAGAGACCCAGTACTTC

v_gene: TRBV25-1
abundance: -
j_gene: TRBJ2-7
d_gene: TRBD1
CDR3aa: CASWAGGLEQYF
CDR3nt: TGTGCCAGCTGGGCAGGGGGCCTCGAGCAGTACTTC

v_gene: TRBV7-9
abundance: -
j_gene: TRBJ1-5
d_gene: -
CDR3aa: CASSTVSNQPQSF
CDR3nt: TGTGCCAGCAGCACAGTTAGCAATCAGCCCCAGAGTTTT

v_gene: TRBV6-5
abundance: many
j_gene: TRBJ1-2
d_gene: TRBD1
CDR3aa: CASGGQDNAYGYTF
CDR3nt: TGTGCCAGCGGGGGACAGGATAACGCCTATGGCTACACCTTC

v_gene: TRBV9
abundance: -
j_gene: TRBJ2-2
d_gene: TRBD1
CDR3aa: CASSVEGQVWTGELFF
CDR3nt: TGTGCCAGCAGCGTAGAGGGACAGGTTTGGACCGGGGAGCTGTTTTTT

v_gene: TRBV5-1
abundance: many
j_gene: TRBJ2-1
d_gene: -
CDR3aa: CASSPRLPRDEQFF
CDR3nt: TGCGCCAGCAGCCCCCGACTTCCACGCGATGAGCAGTTCTTC

v_gene: TRBV4-1
abundance: many
j_gene: TRBJ1-1
d_gene: -
CDR3aa: CASSHGGIGTEAFF
CDR3nt: TGCGCCAGCAGCCACGGGGGTATCGGTACTGAAGCTTTCTTT

v_gene: TRBV20-1
abundance: many
j_gene: TRBJ2-7
d_gene: -
CDR3aa: CSVRRGGYEQYF
CDR3nt: TGCAGTGTGCGCAGGGGGGGTTACGAGCAGTACTTC

v_gene: TRBV9
abundance: -
j_gene: TRBJ1-3
d_gene: -
CDR3aa: CASSVTVGVLSTGNTIYF
CDR3nt: TGTGCCAGCAGCGTAACGGTGGGCGTACTCAGCACTGGAAACACCATATATTTT

v_gene: TRBV5-5
abundance: many
j_gene: TRBJ2-4
d_gene: -
CDR3aa: CASSFSPEDSLQYF
CDR3nt: TGTGCCAGCAGCTTTTCCCCAGAGGATTCATTGCAGTACTTC

v_gene: TRBV12-3/TRBV12-4
abundance: many
j_gene: TRBJ2-3
d_gene: -
CDR3aa: CASSFSSTDTQYF
CDR3nt: TGTGCCAGCAGTTTCAGCAGCACAGATACGCAGTATTTT

v_gene: TRBV6-2/TRBV6-3
abundance: few
j_gene: TRBJ2-6
d_gene: TRBD1
CDR3aa: CASSYFSFGGQGAGANVLTF
CDR3nt: TGTGCCAGCAGTTACTTCTCTTTTGGGGGACAGGGGGCTGGGGCCAACGTCCTGACTTTC